This TCR beta chain was captured in a study of blood T cell repertoires in COVID-19. In this sample, this clone turned up a few times. The assay was immunoSEQ multiplex PCR, and TCRdb's table has in-frame clones only and misses some. The sample includes 30,000 to 35,000 clones, roughly 82% of them seen just once. The CDR3 extends over 12 amino acids. After removal of 10 bases from V and 8 bases from J, the junction contained 5 bases not matched to a gene. Looked up from germline, CDR1 is MNHEY and CDR2 is SMNVEV (reference sequence). The rearrangement joins TRBV27 to TRBJ1-6; 7 bases match TRBD1. Material for sequencing was peripheral blood. The receptor comes from a man older than 75 with active or convalescent COVID-19. The CDR3 reads CATGTADSPLHF. The CDR3 nucleotides read TGTGCCACAGGGACAGCAGATTCACCCCTCCACTTT.